Shown below are 23 T cell receptor beta chains from a single sample sequenced in a study of blood T cell repertoires in COVID-19. The data were produced by immunoSEQ multiplex PCR, yet TCRdb's version contains in-frame clones alone and is incomplete. The sample consists of approximately 350,000 clones, approximately 86% of them appearing once. The sequencing sample was made of peripheral blood. The receptor source for this set is a woman aged 60 to 75 with COVID-19, enrolled during active disease.

This chain links TRBV19 with TRBJ2-1, with 9 bases fitting TRBD2. V lost 5 bases, J lost 9 bases, and 11 bases stayed unmatched. Germline V gene data show CDR1 as LNHDA and CDR2 as SQIVND (reference sequence). This CDR3 has 15 residues. In DNA, the CDR3 is TGTGCCAGTAGTTCTGCGGGGGGGGCCGCGTTTGAGCAGTTCTTC. Translated: CASSSAGGAAFEQFF.

This rearrangement joins TRBV7-2 to TRBJ2-1, with 7 positions matching TRBD1. The V and J ends lost 2 bases and 9 bases, in that order; junction bases with no gene match: 4. CDR1 and CDR2 (germline): SGHTA, FQGNSA. The CDR3 extends over 13 amino acids. The CDR3, as DNA: TGTGCCAGCAGCTTAAAAGGGGGCAGTGAGCAGTTCTTC. Translating gives CASSLKGGSEQFF.

The chain links TRBV29-1 to TRBJ2-1; the match to TRBD2 covers 7 bases. The CDR3 consists of 14 residues. J gave up 3 bases and V 7 bases, and 9 bases lay outside the gene matches. Per germline, CDR1 SQVTM and CDR2 ANQGSEA. In nucleotides, the CDR3 is TGCAGCGCTCGGGAACGGGGGGACTACAATGAGCAGTTCTTC. Protein product: CSARERGDYNEQFF.

The chain employs TRBV9 and TRBJ1-6, with 7 nucleotides matching TRBD1. Germline V gene sequence: CDR1 SGDLS, CDR2 YYNGEE. J gave up 7 bases and V 4 bases, and 11 bases lay outside the gene matches. This CDR3 contains 16 residues. Here the CDR3 DNA reads TGTGCCAGCAGCCCAAAGACAGGGCCCCCAAATTCACCCCTCCACTTT. Translating it yields CASSPKTGPPNSPLHF.

The CDR3 coding sequence is TGCGCCAGCAGCCAAGGATTCCAGAGGGGAAACACCATATATTTT. The encoded protein is CASSQGFQRGNTIYF. The gene calls are TRBV4-1 and TRBJ1-3; D is undetermined. V lost 1 base and J lost 4, with 11 bases in between. Germline V gene data show CDR1 as MGHRA and CDR2 as YSYEKL. The length of the CDR3 is 15 residues.

V gene TRBV5-5 combines with J gene TRBJ1-1, with 7 bases identical to TRBD1. Germline V gene lookup returns CDR1 SGHKS and CDR2 YYEKEE (reference sequence). V was clipped by 3 bases and J by 4 bases; unmatched bases: 9. This CDR3 has 15 amino acids. The CDR3 DNA follows: TGTGCCAGCAGCTCGCAGCCCACAGGGGTCACTGAAGCTTTCTTT. Translated: CASSSQPTGVTEAFF.

The chain uses TRBV30 and TRBJ1-4, with 7 nucleotides matching TRBD1. This CDR3 comprises 14 residues. The germline gives CDR1 GTSNPN, CDR2 SVGIG (reference sequence). The V gene end was trimmed by 3 bases and the J gene end by 4 bases; junction bases not matched to a gene: 5. This CDR3 reads CAWSRGSLNEKLFF. Written as DNA, the CDR3 is TGTGCCTGGAGCAGGGGGAGCCTTAATGAAAAACTGTTTTTT.

This clone was picked up one time. V usage is TRBV5-1 and J usage is TRBJ2-2, with a possible D match to TRBD2 (6 bases). The germline V gene has CDR1 SGHRS and CDR2 YFSETQ. Trimming removed 4 bases from V and 1 base from J, with 20 bases in between. The CDR3 is made up of 18 amino acids. DNA of the CDR3: TGCGCCAGCAGCGTAATGGGACTTCTTGCTTTGAACACCGGGGAGCTGTTTTTT. This translates into CASSVMGLLALNTGELFF.

The chain has TRBV6-5 and TRBJ2-7, with 8 bases fitting TRBD2. Germline V gene data show CDR1 as MNHEY and CDR2 as SVGAGI. The CDR3 consists of 13 residues. V trimming: 11 bases; J trimming: 1 base; junction bases outside the gene matches: 7. CDR3 bases: TGTGCCTGCAAAGCGGGGGTTTCCTACGAGCAGTACTTC. Residues: CACKAGVSYEQYF.

The genes are TRBV30 and TRBJ2-7, with 7 nucleotides matching TRBD1. The length of the CDR3 is 12 residues. Trimming cost V 2 bases and J 9 bases; bases outside gene matches: 7. The germline V gene has CDR1 GTSNPN and CDR2 SVGIG (reference sequence). The chain's CDR3 is CAWSLQGLRQYF. Written as DNA, the CDR3 is TGTGCCTGGAGTTTACAGGGGCTTAGGCAGTACTTC.

V and J are TRBV27 and TRBJ2-6, with a possible D match to TRBD1 (6 bases). V gave up 2 bases and J gave up 0 bases, with 11 bases separating them. Germline CDR1 reads MNHEY; CDR2 reads SMNVEV (reference sequence). This CDR3 comprises 17 residues. CDR3 coding DNA: TGTGCCAGCAGTTTAAGGCAGGGGAGCTCTGGGGCCAACGTCCTGACTTTC. This codes for CASSLRQGSSGANVLTF.

This clone was observed a handful of times. The J gene is TRBJ1-6, the V gene TRBV6-5, with D unclear. The germline V gene has CDR1 MNHEY and CDR2 SVGAGI. V was clipped by 8 bases and J by 0 bases, with 8 bases between them. This CDR3 comprises 14 residues. The CDR3 DNA reads TGTGCCAGCGGGCGAAGCTCCTATAATTCACCCCTCCACTTT. Amino acid sequence: CASGRSSYNSPLHF.

This chain uses TRBV19 with TRBJ1-1; D gene unclear. In germline, CDR1 is LNHDA, CDR2 SQIVND (reference sequence). The CDR3 contains 11 residues. Deletions cut 11 bases from V and 3 bases from J, with 10 bases between. CDR3 nucleotide sequence: TGTGCCTGCGAGGGATACACTGAAGCTTTCTTT. As protein: CACEGYTEAFF.

The chain links TRBV27 to TRBJ2-1; 10 nucleotides match TRBD2. V lost 9 bases, J lost 4 bases, and 3 bases stayed unmatched. The CDR3 has 13 amino acids. Germline V gene lookup returns CDR1 MNHEY and CDR2 SMNVEV (reference sequence). The CDR3 bases are TGTGCCAGTAAACTAGCGGGGTACAATGAGCAGTTCTTC. It encodes CASKLAGYNEQFF.

The chain carries TRBV18 and TRBJ1-1, with TRBD1 as a possible D gene (5 bases). This CDR3 has 14 amino acids. V shed 5 bases and J shed 6 bases, with 16 bases lying between them. Germline CDR1 is KGHSH and CDR2 is LQKENI. The CDR3 coding sequence is TGTGCCAGCTCATTAACTCGGGGGGGAGCTGAAGCTTTCTTT. Translating it yields CASSLTRGGAEAFF.

V gene TRBV28 combines with J gene TRBJ2-1; 13 bases are shared with TRBD2. With 4 bases clipped from V and 3 bases from J, the junction kept 9 bases outside the gene matches. The CDR3 extends over 18 amino acids. Germline V gives CDR1 MDHEN, CDR2 SYDVKM. CDR3 region: CASSSPTSGGPFYNEQFF. CDR3 DNA sequence: TGTGCCAGCAGTTCCCCGACTAGCGGGGGGCCGTTCTACAATGAGCAGTTCTTC.

This chain connects TRBV6-2 or TRBV6-3 to TRBJ1-5; D remains ambiguous. Trimming took off 6 bases at V and 0 bases at J, with 12 bases between the two ends. Germline assignment: CDR1 MNHEY and CDR2 SVGEGT. This CDR3 is 15 amino acids long. CDR3 DNA sequence: TGTGCCAGCAGCCGCGCTACAGATAGCAATCAGCCCCAGCATTTT. Protein product: CASSRATDSNQPQHF.

The V call is TRBV27, the J call TRBJ2-1; D might be TRBD2 (7 bases). V lost 8 bases and J 10 bases, leaving 21 bases between the germline ends. Looked up from germline, CDR1 is MNHEY and CDR2 is SMNVEV (reference sequence). The CDR3 totals 14 residues. The CDR3 sequence: CASWEGGRVLEQFF. CDR3 DNA: TGTGCCAGCTGGGAGGGGGGGCGAGTTTTAGAGCAGTTCTTC.

V usage is TRBV11-2 and J usage is TRBJ2-5; D remains unclear. The CDR3 totals 11 residues. The V end was cut by 5 bases, the J end by 7 bases, with 8 bases between. Per germline, CDR1 SGHAT and CDR2 FQNNGV. The CDR3 loop is CASSPSWTQYF. CDR3 DNA: TGTGCCAGCAGCCCTTCCTGGACCCAGTACTTC.

The CDR3 DNA sequence: TGTGCCACCAGCAGAGGAGGGACAGGGACCTACGAGCAGTACTTC. This gives the protein CATSRGGTGTYEQYF. The chain links TRBV15 to TRBJ2-7; 9 bases map to TRBD1. The ends lost 1 base at V and 2 bases at J; junction bases unmatched: 3. The CDR3 spans 15 residues. Germline CDR1 and CDR2: LNHNV and YYDKDF (reference sequence).

The chain links TRBV7-3 to TRBJ2-5; 7 nucleotides align to TRBD2. Germline values: CDR1 SGHTA, CDR2 FQGTGA. The CDR3 is made up of 13 amino acids. With V trimmed by 5 bases and J by 5 bases, 5 bases remained unmatched. CDR3 nucleotide sequence: TGTGCCAGCAGCGCGGGAGCTGGCGAGACCCAGTACTTC. Its translation: CASSAGAGETQYF.

V and J are TRBV11-3 and TRBJ1-1, with a weak D call TRBD1 (5 bases). There are 15 residues in the CDR3. V was trimmed by 2 bases and J by 7 bases, leaving 17 bases between them. Per germline, CDR1 SGHNT and CDR2 YENEEA. The CDR3 bases are TGTGCCAGCAGCTTATGGAGGGGCGGGTTAGGTGAAGCTTTCTTT. Its translation: CASSLWRGGLGEAFF.

This chain uses TRBV27 with TRBJ2-5; 13 bases map to TRBD2. The V gene's germline CDR1 is MNHEY and CDR2 SMNVEV (reference sequence). The CDR3 runs to 16 residues. The junction had 5 bases not matched to a gene; V was cut back by 5 bases and J by 2 bases. DNA for the CDR3: TGTGCCAGCAGTCCTGGGACTAGCGGGGAACAAGAGACCCAGTACTTC. Translated, it gives CASSPGTSGEQETQYF.